This entry describes one T cell receptor (beta chain). Antigen unknown. V trimming: 1 base; J trimming: 7 bases; junction bases outside the gene matches: 7. The CDR3 is 15 residues long. Germline V CDR1 and CDR2: LGHNA, YNFKEQ. These data belong to a study of cytomegalovirus exposure and HLA in healthy donors. Findings and limits, study-wide: The analysis excluded some indistinguishable V segments, including TRBV6-2 and TRBV6-3. Based on reports, TCR beta sequences accurately predicted HLA-A and HLA-B alleles for most subjects. Being productive about 90% or about 30% of the time was typical of most TCR beta V segments in an earlier analysis.

Primers: 60 Vbeta forward and 13 Jbeta reverse. Sequenced by immunoSEQ multiplex PCR; TCRdb stores in-frame clones only, minus some. The data show about 64,000 clones, over 75% seen once. This receptor was identified in a female donor in good health and CMV-seronegative. Material: PBMCs. The V call is TRBV4-2, the J call TRBJ2-7, with 10 bases aligning to TRBD2. CDR3 DNA sequence: TGTGCCAGCAGCCAAGTGTCTAGCGGGAGTAAAGAGCAGTACTTC. This gives the protein CASSQVSSGSKEQYF.